This entry concerns a single TCR beta chain. As yet, its antigen is unknown. The CDR3 runs 12 residues. The table came from immunoSEQ multiplex PCR; TCRdb's copy has only in-frame clones and leaves some out. The sample carries about 22,000 clones, more than 60% recorded once. Brentuximab vedotin exposure varied, and every patient relapsed after autologous stem cell transplantation. Patients showed best responses of complete response, partial response or progressive disease. The data stem from a study of PD-1 blockade in classical Hodgkin lymphoma. Study results and limitations: Significant TCR diversity gains by C4D1 occurred in CD4+ but not CD8+ cells.

The sequencing used peripheral blood mononuclear cells (PBMCs), collected at baseline. The origin of this receptor is a human donor with classical Hodgkin lymphoma. The chain links TRBV21-1 to TRBJ1-1. TRBV21-1 is termed a pseudogene. For the CDR3, the DNA is TGTGCCAGCAGCCGATTTACCGGGACGGCTTTCTTT. It codes for CASSRFTGTAFF.